This T cell receptor (beta chain) was obtained from a study of blood T cell repertoires in COVID-19. Germline V gene data show CDR1 as SGHNT and CDR2 as YYREEE (reference sequence). CDR3 length: 15 amino acids. V shed 4 bases and J 3 bases; nucleotides not matched to a gene: 5. This table comes from immunoSEQ multiplex PCR, and its TCRdb copy is limited to in-frame clones, with some not included. The sample carries some 190,000 clones, over 75% recorded once. The chain employs TRBV5-4 and TRBJ2-5; 11 positions agree with TRBD2. The sample consisted of peripheral blood. This clonotype was sampled from a person aged 70 to 79 with COVID-19, enrolled during active disease. The CDR3 spells CASSTGTSGEETQYF. The CDR3 coding sequence is TGTGCCAGCAGCACCGGGACTAGCGGAGAAGAGACCCAGTACTTC.